Listed here are 28 T cell receptor beta chains from one sample, sequenced in a study of T cell clusters in autoimmune cytopenias. Each sample's input was around 250 ng genomic DNA, 35,000 to 40,000 genome equivalents. TRB was amplified by touch-down multiplex PCR, primer pools A and B combined. TCRdb reprocessed the multiplex PCR reads; each CDR3 protein has one entry and no DNA is given. The listing records around 7,900 distinct CDR3 sequences. The sample consisted of peripheral blood. The receptors originated from a human donor with an autoimmune cytopenia or autoimmune hepatitis (not recorded which).

This chain joins TRBV6-1 and TRBJ2-1; TCRdb's D gene call, TRBD2, goes unchecked for lack of DNA. Germline-derived CDR1 and CDR2 are MNHNS and SASEGT. This CDR3 is 15 amino acids long. CDR3 loop: CASSELLAGYNEQFF.

By frequency, this clonotype is medium-sized (0.01 to 0.1%). The V call is TRBV29-1, the J call TRBJ2-1; checking the TCRdb D call of TRBD1 is not possible without DNA. The length of the CDR3 is 12 residues. Germline V lookup: CDR1 SQVTM, CDR2 ANQGSEA. The CDR3 sequence: CSVEGPGGEQFF.

This clonotype registers medium-sized by frequency. The genes are TRBV29-1 and TRBJ1-2. The germline V gene has CDR1 SQVTM and CDR2 ANQGSEA. There are 15 residues in the CDR3. The CDR3 reads CSVAVGSIFGYGYTF.

The chain carries TRBV30 and TRBJ2-7; absent DNA, TCRdb's TRBD1 call cannot be checked. CDR1 GTSNPN and CDR2 SVGIG come from the germline V gene (reference sequence). The CDR3 has 16 amino acids. CDR3 region: CAWSVQVGASGYEQYF.

The chain uses TRBV14 and TRBJ2-5; lacking DNA, the TRBD2 call made by TCRdb goes unchecked. The CDR3 loop spans 16 amino acids. CDR1 is SGHDN, CDR2 FVKESK, per germline. CDR3 sequence: CASSQGRRTIQETQYF.

J is TRBJ1-2 and V is TRBV6-5; TCRdb selects TRBD1, and the lack of DNA leaves this call unchecked. The CDR3 contains 12 residues. Germline CDR1 is MNHEY and CDR2 is SVGAGI. The CDR3 protein is CASKRGQGDYTF.

The chain links TRBV5-4 to TRBJ1-3; lacking DNA, the TRBD1 call made by TCRdb goes unchecked. This CDR3 region has 13 residues. Germline-derived CDR1 and CDR2 are SGHNT and YYREEE (reference sequence). The CDR3 loop is CASSSPWRNTIYF.

This chain joins TRBV19 and TRBJ1-1. The CDR3 consists of 15 residues. Germline loops: CDR1 LNHDA, CDR2 SQIVND (reference sequence). CDR3 sequence reads: CASTTRGGWGTEAFF.

The chain combines TRBV5-6 with TRBJ2-1; no DNA is available, so the TRBD1 call from TCRdb remains unchecked. Germline CDR1 reads SGHDT; CDR2 reads YYEEEE. This CDR3 spans 14 amino acids. CDR3 sequence reads: CASSLRAGGNEQFF. Full variable domain (remainder filled in from reference TRBV5-6 and TRBJ2-1): DAGVTQSPTHLIKTRGQQVTLRCSPKSGHDTVSWYQQALGQGPQFIFQYYEEEERQRGNFPDRFSGHQFPNYSSELNVNALLLGDSALYLCASSLRAGGNEQFFGPGTRLTVL.

This CDR3 reads CASTRGGEAFF. The rearrangement joins TRBV6-5 to TRBJ1-1; TCRdb returns TRBD1, unconfirmable since there is no DNA. CDR3 length: 11 amino acids. CDR1 and CDR2 (germline): MNHEY, SVGAGI.

J is TRBJ2-7 and V is TRBV4-1; checking the TCRdb D call of TRBD2 is not possible without DNA. Germline values: CDR1 MGHRA, CDR2 YSYEKL. This CDR3 comprises 15 residues. The chain's CDR3 is CASSQERQGDYEQYF.

This chain connects TRBV10-1 to TRBJ1-6. This CDR3 has 14 residues. Germline values: CDR1 WNHNN, CDR2 SYGVQD (reference sequence). The CDR3 loop reads CASSESARHSPLHF.

Measured by frequency, this clonotype is medium-sized (0.01 to 0.1%). J is TRBJ2-1 and V is TRBV20-1; TCRdb selects TRBD1, and the lack of DNA leaves this call unchecked. Germline V gene lookup returns CDR1 DFQATT and CDR2 SNEGSKA (reference sequence). The CDR3 covers 14 residues. The CDR3 region is CSAREGGGYNEQFF.

The chain is built from TRBV27 and TRBJ2-7; TCRdb gives TRBD2 as the D gene, but with no DNA this cannot be confirmed. CDR1 is MNHEY and CDR2 is SMNVEV in the germline V gene (reference sequence). The CDR3 sequence is 14 residues long. The CDR3 spells CASRTSALSYEQYF.

The chain links TRBV6-4 to TRBJ1-3. The CDR3 length is 11 residues. CDR1 is MRHNA, CDR2 SNTAGT, per germline. CDR3 region: CAISSGNTIYF.

This clonotype is identified as medium-sized (0.01 to 0.1%) from frequency. V usage is TRBV29-1 and J usage is TRBJ1-2. Germline CDR1 is SQVTM and CDR2 is ANQGSEA. This CDR3 spans 12 amino acids. The chain's CDR3 is CSVDFLTYGYTF.

This clonotype shows up as medium-sized by frequency. V gene TRBV27 combines with J gene TRBJ1-6; TCRdb's D call, TRBD1, is unchecked because there is no DNA. The germline V gene encodes CDR1 MNHEY and CDR2 SMNVEV (reference sequence). CDR3 length: 15 residues. The CDR3 protein is CASSPLRQGGSPLHF.

J is TRBJ2-7 and V is TRBV12-3 or TRBV12-4; there is no DNA to check the TCRdb D call of TRBD1. This CDR3 has 15 amino acids. CDR3 sequence: CASSSEDRGRNEQYF.

The chain combines TRBV12-3 or TRBV12-4 with TRBJ2-7; with no DNA, the TCRdb D assignment of TRBD1 cannot be verified. This CDR3 has 13 amino acids. The CDR3: CASSFIRENEQYF.

The chain combines TRBV28 with TRBJ2-3; TCRdb's D call, TRBD1, is unchecked because there is no DNA. This CDR3 contains 13 residues. Germline CDR1 and CDR2: MDHEN and SYDVKM. Here the CDR3 reads CASTSRGRDTQYF.

This chain connects TRBV19 to TRBJ2-7. The germline V gene has CDR1 LNHDA and CDR2 SQIVND (reference sequence). The CDR3 has 13 amino acids. CDR3 sequence reads: CASSIDGGYEQYF. Variable domain in full (rest from reference TRBV19 and TRBJ2-7): DGGITQSPKYLFRKEGQNVTLSCEQNLNHDAMYWYRQDPGQGLRLIYYSQIVNDFQKGDIAEGYSVSREKKESFPLTVTSAQKNPTAFYLCASSIDGGYEQYFGPGTRLTVT.

The rearrangement links TRBV27 to TRBJ1-5; TCRdb selects TRBD1, and the lack of DNA leaves this call unchecked. This CDR3 spans 14 amino acids. Per the germline V gene, CDR1 is MNHEY and CDR2 is SMNVEV (reference sequence). The CDR3 sequence is CASRPYREGQPQHF.

The chain recombines TRBV13 with TRBJ2-6. The germline V gene has CDR1 PRHDT and CDR2 FYEKMQ (reference sequence). The CDR3 totals 15 residues. CDR3 loop: CASSPQGSGANVLTF.

This clonotype is identified as medium-sized (0.01 to 0.1%) from frequency. The V call is TRBV6-5, the J call TRBJ2-7. Germline assignment: CDR1 MNHEY and CDR2 SVGAGI. CDR3 length: 13 amino acids. This CDR3 reads CASSYRLEYEQYF.

This clonotype is called medium-sized based on its frequency. The chain carries TRBV7-9 and TRBJ2-3; no DNA is available, so the TRBD1 call from TCRdb remains unchecked. This CDR3 region has 12 residues. The germline V gene has CDR1 SEHNR and CDR2 FQNEAQ (reference sequence). The chain's CDR3 is CACLGQADTQYF.

By frequency, this clonotype is medium-sized. The J gene is TRBJ2-7, the V gene TRBV6-5; absent DNA, TCRdb's TRBD1 call cannot be checked. This CDR3 has 15 amino acids. Germline CDR1 MNHEY, CDR2 SVGAGI. The CDR3 sequence is CASSALWDREYEQYF.

CDR3 in amino acids: CASSPQGVAQYF. This chain joins TRBV5-5 and TRBJ2-3; there is no DNA to check the TCRdb D call of TRBD1. Germline values: CDR1 SGHKS, CDR2 YYEKEE (reference sequence). This CDR3 spans 12 amino acids.

The rearrangement links TRBV19 to TRBJ1-1; the D gene TCRdb calls, TRBD1, cannot be checked with no DNA. This CDR3 has 13 residues. From germline, CDR1 is LNHDA and CDR2 SQIVND (reference sequence). CDR3: CASSIGPGTKAFF.